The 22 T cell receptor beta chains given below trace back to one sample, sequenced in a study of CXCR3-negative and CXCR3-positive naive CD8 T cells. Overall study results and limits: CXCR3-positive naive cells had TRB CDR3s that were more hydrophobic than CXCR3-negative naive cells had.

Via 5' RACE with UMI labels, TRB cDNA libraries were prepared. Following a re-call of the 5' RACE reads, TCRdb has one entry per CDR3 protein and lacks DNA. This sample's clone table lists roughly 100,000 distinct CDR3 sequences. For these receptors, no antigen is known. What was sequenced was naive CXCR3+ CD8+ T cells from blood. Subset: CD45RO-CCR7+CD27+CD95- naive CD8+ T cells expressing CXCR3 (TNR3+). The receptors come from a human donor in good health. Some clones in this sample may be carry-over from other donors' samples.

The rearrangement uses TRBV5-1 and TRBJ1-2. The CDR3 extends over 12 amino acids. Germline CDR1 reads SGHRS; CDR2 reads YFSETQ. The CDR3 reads CASSLEGYGYTF.

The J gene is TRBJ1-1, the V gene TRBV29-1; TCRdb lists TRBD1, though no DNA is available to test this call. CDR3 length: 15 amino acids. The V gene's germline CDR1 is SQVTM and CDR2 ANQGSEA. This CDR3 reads CSVHVSGQTNTEAFF.

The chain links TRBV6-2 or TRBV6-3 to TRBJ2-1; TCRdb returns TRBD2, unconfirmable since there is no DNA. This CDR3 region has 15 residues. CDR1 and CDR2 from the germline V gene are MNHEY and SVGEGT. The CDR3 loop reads CASSISGASSNEQFF.

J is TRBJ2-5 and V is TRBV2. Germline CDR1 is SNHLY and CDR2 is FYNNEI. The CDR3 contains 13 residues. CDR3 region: CASSEYYQETQYF.

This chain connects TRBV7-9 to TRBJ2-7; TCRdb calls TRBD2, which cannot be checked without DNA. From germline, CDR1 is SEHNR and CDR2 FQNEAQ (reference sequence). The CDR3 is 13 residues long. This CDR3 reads CASSAGGKYEQYF.

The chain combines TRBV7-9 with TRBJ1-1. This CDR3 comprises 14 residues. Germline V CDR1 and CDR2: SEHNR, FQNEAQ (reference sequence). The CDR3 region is CASSSLWVNTEAFF.

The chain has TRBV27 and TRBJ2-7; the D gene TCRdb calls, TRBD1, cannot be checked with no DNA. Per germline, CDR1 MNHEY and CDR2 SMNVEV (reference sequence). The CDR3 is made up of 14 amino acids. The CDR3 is CASSFGVRDHEQYF.

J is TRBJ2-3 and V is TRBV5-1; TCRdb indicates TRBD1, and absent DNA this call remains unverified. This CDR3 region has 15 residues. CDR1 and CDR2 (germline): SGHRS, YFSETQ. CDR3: CASSPWTASTDTQYF. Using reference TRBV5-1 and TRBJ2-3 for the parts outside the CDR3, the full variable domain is KAGVTQTPRYLIKTRGQQVTLSCSPISGHRSVSWYQQTPGQGLQFLFEYFSETQRNKGNFPGRFSGRQFSNSRSEMNVSTLELGDSALYLCASSPWTASTDTQYFGPGTRLTVL.

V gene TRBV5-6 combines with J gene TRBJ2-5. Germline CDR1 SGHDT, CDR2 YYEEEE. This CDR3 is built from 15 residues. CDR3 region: CASSFSSGVGETQYF.

The chain's CDR3 is CSGSKISRTENYGYTF. The chain carries TRBV20-1 and TRBJ1-2. The CDR3 covers 16 residues. CDR1 DFQATT and CDR2 SNEGSKA come from the germline V gene (reference sequence).

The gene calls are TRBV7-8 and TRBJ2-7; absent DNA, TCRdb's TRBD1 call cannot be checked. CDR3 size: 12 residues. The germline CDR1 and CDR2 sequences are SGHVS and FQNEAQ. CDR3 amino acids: CAILGRDYEQYF.

The CDR3 loop is CASSLLAQNTGEVGYEQYF. The chain links TRBV5-5 to TRBJ2-7; lacking DNA, the TRBD1 call made by TCRdb goes unchecked. The CDR3 is 19 amino acids. From germline, CDR1 is SGHKS and CDR2 YYEKEE (reference sequence).

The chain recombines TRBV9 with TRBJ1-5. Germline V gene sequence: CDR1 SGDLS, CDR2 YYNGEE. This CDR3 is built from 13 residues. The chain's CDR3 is CASSPSPNQPQHF.

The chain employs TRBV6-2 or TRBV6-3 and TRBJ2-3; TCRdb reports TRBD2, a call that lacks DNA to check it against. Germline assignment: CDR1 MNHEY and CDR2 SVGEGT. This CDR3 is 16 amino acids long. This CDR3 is CASSYSSSGGPDTQYF.

CDR3 residues: CASSYAVARGTEAFF. The genes are TRBV6-6 and TRBJ1-1. CDR3 length: 15 amino acids. CDR1 MNHNY and CDR2 SVGAGI come from the germline V gene (reference sequence).

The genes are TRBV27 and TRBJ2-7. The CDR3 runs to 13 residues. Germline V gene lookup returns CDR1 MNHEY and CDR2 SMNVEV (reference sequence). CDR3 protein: CASSLSGSYEQYF.

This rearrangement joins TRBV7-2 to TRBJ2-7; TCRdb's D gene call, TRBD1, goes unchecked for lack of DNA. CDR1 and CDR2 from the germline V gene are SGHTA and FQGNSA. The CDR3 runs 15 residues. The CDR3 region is CASSFGQGGAYEQYF. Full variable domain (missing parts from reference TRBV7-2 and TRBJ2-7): GAGVSQSPSNKVTEKGKDVELRCDPISGHTALYWYRQSLGQGLEFLIYFQGNSAPDKSGLPSDRFSAERTGGSVSTLTIQRTQQEDSAVYLCASSFGQGGAYEQYFGPGTRLTVT.

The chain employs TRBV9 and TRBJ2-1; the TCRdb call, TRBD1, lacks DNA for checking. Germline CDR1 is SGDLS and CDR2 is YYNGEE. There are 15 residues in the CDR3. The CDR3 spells CASSAPTGDYNEQFF.

CDR3 region: CASSLGMIPYNEQFF. The chain employs TRBV5-1 and TRBJ2-1. The CDR3 consists of 15 residues. The V gene's germline CDR1 is SGHRS and CDR2 YFSETQ.

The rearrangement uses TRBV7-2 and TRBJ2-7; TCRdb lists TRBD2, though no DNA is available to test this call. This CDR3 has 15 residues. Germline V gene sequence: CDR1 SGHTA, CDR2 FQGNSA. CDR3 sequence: CASSLLAGVGSEQYF.

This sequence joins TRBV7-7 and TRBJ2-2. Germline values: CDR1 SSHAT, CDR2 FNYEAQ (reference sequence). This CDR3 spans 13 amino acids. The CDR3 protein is CASSPTGEGELFF.

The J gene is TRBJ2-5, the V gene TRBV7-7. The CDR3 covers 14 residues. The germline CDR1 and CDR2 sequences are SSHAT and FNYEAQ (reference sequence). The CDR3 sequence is CASSLSEYQETQYF.